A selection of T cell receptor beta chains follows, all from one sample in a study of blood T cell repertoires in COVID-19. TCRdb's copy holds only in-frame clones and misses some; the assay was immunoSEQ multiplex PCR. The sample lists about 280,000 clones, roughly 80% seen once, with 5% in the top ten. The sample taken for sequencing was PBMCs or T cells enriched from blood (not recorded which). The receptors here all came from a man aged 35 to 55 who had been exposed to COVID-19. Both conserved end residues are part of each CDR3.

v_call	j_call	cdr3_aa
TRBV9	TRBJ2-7	CASSAGQRYEQYF
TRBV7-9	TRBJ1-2	CASSYRESNYGYTF
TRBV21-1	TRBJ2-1	CASSGTGDEQFF
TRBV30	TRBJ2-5	CAWSQRYETQYF
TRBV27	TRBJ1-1	CASSSTGRNTEAFF
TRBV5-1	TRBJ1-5	CASSWGWGPGFPQPQHF
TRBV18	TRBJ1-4	CASSEQGTNEKLFF
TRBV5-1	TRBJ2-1	CASSQLAAYKPYNEQFF
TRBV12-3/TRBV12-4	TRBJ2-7	CASSFGQTYEQYF
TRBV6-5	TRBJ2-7	CASSYSPGQGPRGQYF
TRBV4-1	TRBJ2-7	CASSQEFVYEQYF
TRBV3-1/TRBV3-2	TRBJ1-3	CASGQGNSGNTIYF
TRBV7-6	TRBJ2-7	CASSLEASSHEQYF
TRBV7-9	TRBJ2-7	CASSLDPGQGGEQYF
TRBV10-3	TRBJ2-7	CAITAGVGTTIYEQYF
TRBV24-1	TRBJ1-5	CATSDSLSVAQHF
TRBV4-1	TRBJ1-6	CASSQEGRNRNSPLHF
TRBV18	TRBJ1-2	CASSLPGQLTSGYTF
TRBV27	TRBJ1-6	CASSLSWTGHSPLHF
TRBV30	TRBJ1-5	CAWRAGGKSMNQPQHF
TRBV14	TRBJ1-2	CASSLRGGWDGYTF
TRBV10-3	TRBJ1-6	CATDTGTGNSPLHF
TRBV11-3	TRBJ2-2	CASSLRAGNTGELFF
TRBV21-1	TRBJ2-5	CASSKPSTSVSETQYF
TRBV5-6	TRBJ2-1	CASSLEVAGGLGEQFF
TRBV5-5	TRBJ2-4	CASNPGQGVVASNIQYF
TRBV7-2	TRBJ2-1	CASSLGSGANGQFF
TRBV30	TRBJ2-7	CAGGGFGGSGQYF
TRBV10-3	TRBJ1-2	CAISETSTIRYGYTF
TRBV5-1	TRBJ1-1	CASSPDRVGEAFF
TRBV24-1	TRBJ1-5	CATSDDRGGNQPQHF
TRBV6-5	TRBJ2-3	CASPPLAGEGTQYF
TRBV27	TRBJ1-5	CASSTQGPEQPQHF
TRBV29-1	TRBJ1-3	CSVLDSQAGNTIYF
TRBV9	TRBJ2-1	CASSVGGTSYNEQFF
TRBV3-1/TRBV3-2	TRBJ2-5	CASSPAGETQYF
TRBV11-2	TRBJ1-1	CASSVQQRNTEAFF
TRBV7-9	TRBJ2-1	CATGQNEQFF
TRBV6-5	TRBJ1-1	CASSYQGHTEAFF
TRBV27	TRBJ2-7	CASSPDRTYEQYF
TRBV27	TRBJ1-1	CASSFSFGGPMNTEAFF
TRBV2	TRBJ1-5	CASRAPADQPQHF
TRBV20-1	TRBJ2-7	CSAVGAREQYF
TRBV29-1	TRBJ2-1	CSVVRSGSYVKNEQFF
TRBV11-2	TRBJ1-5	CASSLVAEDQPQHF
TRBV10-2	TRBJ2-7	CASSIRTGGAEQYF
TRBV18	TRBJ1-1	CASSPTVNTEAFF
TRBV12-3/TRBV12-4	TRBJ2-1	CASRKGTSPQFF
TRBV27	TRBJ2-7	CASRLVGTSGLWEQYF
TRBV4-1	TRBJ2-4	CASSQGQNIQYF
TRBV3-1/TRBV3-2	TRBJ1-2	CASSPGQGVDYGYTF
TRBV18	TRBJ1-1	CASSIDTEAFF
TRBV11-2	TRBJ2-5	CASSPLQTSGMRETQYF
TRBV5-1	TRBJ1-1	CASSFTRAITEAFF
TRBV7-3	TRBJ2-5	CASSPRGLQETQYF
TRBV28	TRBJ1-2	CATLTPGYGYTF
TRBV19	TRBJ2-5	CASSTTGVEETQYF